A single sample gave rise to the 23 T cell receptor beta chains below, sequenced in a study of breast tumors, draining lymph nodes, adjacent tissues. TCRdb called the multiplex PCR reads again in MiXCR, with one record for every CDR3 protein. Found here are about 150,000 distinct CDR3 sequences, about a fifth of them singletons; the top ten hold around 2.7%. Breast cancer patients provided tissue from their axillary draining lymph nodes. Material: axillary lymph node tissue. The receptor source for this set is a female donor with breast cancer. Some clones in this sample may be carry-over from other donors' samples.

V and J are TRBV4-3 and TRBJ2-3, with TRBD2 matching over 11 bases. The CDR3 spans 20 residues. V was pared by 1 base and J by 2 bases, with 14 bases of the junction left unmatched. Germline CDR1 reads LGHNA; CDR2 reads YSLEER. Here the CDR3 reads CASSQGTGTSGLGYTDTQYF. For the CDR3, the DNA is TGCGCCAGCAGCCAAGGTACAGGGACTAGCGGTCTTGGTTACACAGATACGCAGTATTTT.

This chain uses TRBV28 with TRBJ2-7, with no clear D. Germline V gives CDR1 MDHEN, CDR2 SYDVKM. The CDR3 totals 15 residues. V dropped 3 bases and J dropped 0 bases, with 12 bases sitting between them. The CDR3 is CASSFGSADSYEQYF. In DNA, the CDR3 is TGTGCCAGCAGTTTTGGGTCGGCGGACTCCTACGAGCAGTACTTC.

This clonotype came up many times. The CDR3: CASSEAGRYNQPQHF. DNA for the CDR3: TGTGCCAGCAGTGAGGCGGGTAGGTACAATCAGCCCCAGCATTTT. The chain carries TRBV2 and TRBJ1-5, with D uncertain. This CDR3 contains 15 residues. Between the trimmed V and J ends, which lost 3 bases and 3 bases, there was a span of 12 bases. Germline V gene sequence: CDR1 SNHLY, CDR2 FYNNEI.

This clonotype has only a few counts. The chain employs TRBV5-4 and TRBJ2-1; 15 positions agree with TRBD2. The J segment lost 3 bases and the V segment lost 4 bases, leaving 2 bases of the junction unmatched. CDR1 is SGHNT, CDR2 YYREEE, per germline (reference sequence). This CDR3 spans 16 amino acids. CDR3 nucleotide sequence: TGTGCCAGCAGCGGACTAGCGGGAGGGGTCTACAATGAGCAGTTCTTC. Its protein product is CASSGLAGGVYNEQFF.

This clonotype showed up many times. V and J are TRBV29-1 and TRBJ1-2; a possible D gene is TRBD1 (5 bases). CDR3 size: 14 residues. Deletions cut 0 bases from V and 5 bases from J, with 13 bases between. Germline-derived CDR1 and CDR2 are SQVTM and ANQGSEA. The CDR3 here is CSVEDWRGGYGYTF. DNA of the CDR3: TGCAGCGTTGAAGATTGGAGGGGCGGTTATGGCTACACCTTC.

This clonotype was seen ten or more times. The chain uses TRBV12-3 or TRBV12-4 and TRBJ2-3; 7 bases match TRBD2. The CDR3 extends over 14 amino acids. Trimming removed 3 bases from V and 5 bases from J; junction bases left unmatched: 5. The CDR3 sequence is CASSFSGGGDTQYF. The CDR3 DNA follows: TGTGCCAGCAGTTTTTCGGGAGGAGGAGATACGCAGTATTTT.

As concerns this clonotype: This clone may be a read error of a much larger clone one base away. The chain links TRBV6-5 to TRBJ2-1; a possible D gene is TRBD2 (6 bases). Germline values: CDR1 MNHEY, CDR2 SVGAGI. This CDR3 contains 15 residues. CDR3 in DNA: TGTGCCTGCAGTTACTCGACAGCGGGTAAAGGAGAGCAGTTCTTC. Translated: CACSYSTAGKGEQFF.

This clonotype has a count of ten or more. The chain is built from TRBV6-1 and TRBJ1-2; D is uncertain. Germline CDR1 reads MNHNS; CDR2 reads SASEGT. The CDR3 loop spans 12 amino acids. Trimming took 3 bases from V and 6 from J, leaving 8 bases between them. The CDR3 DNA reads as TGTGCCAGCAGTGACAGGCGGGATGGCTACACCTTC. This codes for CASSDRRDGYTF.

In its sample, this clonotype was seen many times. The rearrangement joins TRBV11-1 to TRBJ2-2; 7 bases fit TRBD1. The CDR3 is made up of 17 amino acids. After removal of 1 base from V and 4 bases from J, the junction contained 9 bases not matched to a gene. Per the germline V gene, CDR1 is SGHAT and CDR2 is FQDESV (reference sequence). The chain's CDR3 is CASSLGQGTSGTGELFF. DNA of the CDR3: TGTGCCAGCAGCTTAGGACAGGGAACGTCGGGCACCGGGGAGCTGTTTTTT.

Notes on this clonotype: A much larger clone differs from this one at a single base, so this may be a read error. The missing conserved phenylalanine or tryptophan at the end of this CDR3 makes a read error likely. The chain joins TRBV20-1 to TRBJ1-4; D not resolved. This CDR3 is 13 amino acids long. Trimming stripped 0 bases from V and 5 bases from J, with 7 bases between. Germline V gene lookup returns CDR1 DFQATT and CDR2 SNEGSKA (reference sequence). CDR3 DNA sequence: TGCAGTGCTAGAGACACCCAAAATGAAAAACTGTTTTCT. Residues: CSARDTQNEKLFS.

The chain employs TRBV28 and TRBJ1-5; D is perhaps TRBD1 (6 bases). Trimming took 10 bases from V and 4 from J, leaving 14 bases between them. Per germline, CDR1 MDHEN and CDR2 SYDVKM. The CDR3 extends over 13 amino acids. This CDR3 is CATGDTQNQPQHF. DNA of the CDR3: TGTGCCACCGGGGACACCCAGAATCAGCCCCAGCATTTT.

For this clonotype: A much larger clone sits a single nucleotide away, making a read error possible. The CDR3: CARSLWGLAYNEQFF. In DNA form, the CDR3 reads TGTGCCCGCAGCTTATGGGGACTAGCCTACAATGAGCAGTTCTTC. J is TRBJ2-1 and V is TRBV11-3; 8 bases map to TRBD2. Germline CDR1 is SGHNT and CDR2 is YENEEA. The CDR3 is 15 amino acids. Full variable domain (outside the CDR3, taken from reference TRBV11-3 and TRBJ2-1): EAGVVQSPRYKIIEKKQPVAFWCNPISGHNTLYWYLQNLGQGPELLIRYENEEAVDDSQLPKDRFSAERLKGVDSTLKIQPAELGDSAVYLCARSLWGLAYNEQFFGPGTRLTVL.

This chain links TRBV5-1 with TRBJ2-5, with D perhaps being TRBD1 or TRBD2 (5 bases each). The germline V gene has CDR1 SGHRS and CDR2 YFSETQ. V shed 0 bases and J shed 4 bases, with 10 bases lying between them. CDR3 size: 14 residues. For the CDR3, the DNA is TGCGCCAGCAGCTTGGGGCTCGGGGCAGAGACCCAGTACTTC. Protein sequence: CASSLGLGAETQYF. Filled out from reference TRBV5-1 and TRBJ2-5, the complete variable domain reads KAGVTQTPRYLIKTRGQQVTLSCSPISGHRSVSWYQQTPGQGLQFLFEYFSETQRNKGNFPGRFSGRQFSNSRSEMNVSTLELGDSALYLCASSLGLGAETQYFGPGTRLLVL.

This clonotype was counted ten times or more. The rearrangement uses TRBV20-1 and TRBJ2-5; TRBD2 agrees at 7 bases. V was pared by 0 bases and J by 2 bases, with 6 bases of the junction left unmatched. This CDR3 is 15 amino acids long. Germline CDR1 and CDR2: DFQATT and SNEGSKA (reference sequence). The CDR3 here is CSARDLADVQETQYF. CDR3 sequence (DNA): TGCAGTGCTAGAGACCTAGCGGACGTTCAAGAGACCCAGTACTTC.

This clonotype has ten or more counts. The rearrangement joins TRBV9 to TRBJ2-5, with 9 bases fitting TRBD2. Germline V gives CDR1 SGDLS, CDR2 YYNGEE. The CDR3 covers 16 residues. The V segment lost 0 bases and the J segment 3 bases; nucleotides outside the gene matches: 6. Here the CDR3 reads CASSVGPASGKETQYF. The CDR3 DNA is TGTGCCAGCAGCGTAGGGCCAGCTAGCGGGAAAGAGACCCAGTACTTC.

At least ten counts were recorded for this clonotype. V and J are TRBV7-2 and TRBJ2-1; 7 bases align to TRBD2. The V and J ends lost 2 bases and 2 bases, in that order; junction bases with no gene match: 3. The CDR3 has 15 amino acids. CDR1 and CDR2 from the germline V gene are SGHTA and FQGNSA. In nucleotides, the CDR3 is TGTGCCAGCAGCTTAAGGCGGGAGCCCTACAATGAGCAGTTCTTC. The encoded protein is CASSLRREPYNEQFF.

This clonotype was seen only a few times. This could be a read error, since a much larger clone is one nucleotide away. The chain combines TRBV7-2 with TRBJ1-2; TRBD1 aligns across 7 bases. CDR1 is SGHTA, CDR2 FQGNSA, per germline. The CDR3 runs to 15 residues. The CDR3 region is CASSARQGLNFGYTF. DNA for the CDR3: TGTGCCAGCAGCGCCCGACAGGGACTTAACTTTGGCTACACCTTC.

This clonotype has a count of ten or more. The CDR3 reads CASSLVSGIGEQYF. The CDR3 DNA reads as TGCGCCAGCAGCTTGGTTTCAGGGATCGGGGAGCAGTACTTC. The V gene is TRBV5-1, the J gene TRBJ2-7; weak D call: TRBD1 (5 bases). V was clipped by 0 bases and J by 7 bases, with 14 bases between them. Germline V lookup: CDR1 SGHRS, CDR2 YFSETQ. The CDR3 has 14 amino acids.

V usage is TRBV18 and J usage is TRBJ2-3; TRBD2 agrees at 11 bases. With V trimmed by 2 bases and J by 2 bases, 3 bases remained unmatched. Germline V gene lookup returns CDR1 KGHSH and CDR2 LQKENI. The CDR3 extends over 16 amino acids. CDR3 loop: CASSPGTSGLTDTQYF. Here the CDR3 DNA reads TGTGCCAGCTCACCAGGGACTAGCGGACTCACAGATACGCAGTATTTT.

This clonotype was found many times. This chain joins TRBV30 and TRBJ2-3; the match to TRBD2 covers 11 bases. The germline gives CDR1 GTSNPN, CDR2 SVGIG (reference sequence). This CDR3 comprises 13 residues. Trimming at V came to 3 bases and at J to 4 bases, leaving 0 bases not matched to a gene. The CDR3 DNA sequence: TGTGCCTGGAGACTAGCGGGAGCAGATACGCAGTATTTT. It specifies CAWRLAGADTQYF.

This clonotype was observed at least ten times. The chain recombines TRBV29-1 with TRBJ2-5; D perhaps matches TRBD1 (5 bases). V shed 2 bases and J shed 3 bases, with 13 bases lying between them. The CDR3 consists of 14 residues. Germline V gives CDR1 SQVTM, CDR2 ANQGSEA. The CDR3 here is CSVESGQGKETQYF. CDR3 DNA sequence: TGCAGCGTTGAATCCGGTCAGGGAAAAGAGACCCAGTACTTC.

This clonotype was seen many times. The gene calls are TRBV2 and TRBJ2-1, with D unclear. Germline assignment: CDR1 SNHLY and CDR2 FYNNEI. Trimming stripped 2 bases from V and 5 bases from J, with 7 bases between. CDR3 size: 13 residues. For the CDR3, the DNA is TGTGCCAGCAGTGAATCCCCCGACAATGAGCAGTTCTTC. Its protein product is CASSESPDNEQFF.

This clonotype has ten or more counts. The genes are TRBV3-1 and TRBJ2-5; no reliable D call. CDR1 and CDR2 from the germline V gene are LGHDT and YNNKEL (reference sequence). V shed 2 bases and J shed 7 bases, with 5 bases lying between them. This CDR3 is built from 11 residues. CDR3: CASSQFATQYF. The CDR3 bases are TGTGCCAGCAGCCAATTTGCGACCCAGTACTTC.